Sequencing of this T cell receptor beta chain was carried out in a study of T cells after yellow fever vaccination. As for the study in general: When fractions had low cell numbers, they were prepared with SMART-Seq v4 Ultra Low Input. General study results and limits: Reappearing after the booster were most of the clones from primary vaccination (96% CD4, 75% to 90% CD8).

V shed 0 bases and J shed 2 bases, with 10 bases lying between them. The CDR3 is 15 residues long. The germline CDR1 and CDR2 sequences are SGDLS and YYNGEE. The table lists this clonotype with a few counts. Its antigen is undetermined. They built TCR cDNA with 5'RACE template switching, a step that put in a universal primer site and UMIs. TCRdb passed the 5' RACE reads through MiXCR, listing each CDR3 protein once. The data show 360,000 or so distinct CDR3 sequences, approximately 10% seen once. V and J are TRBV9 and TRBJ2-3; D gene uncertain. Specimen: PBMCs, collected on the day of the first yellow fever vaccination. This clonotype was obtained from a young man who received the YFV17D yellow fever vaccine. The CDR3 region is CASSVVSRVTDTQYF. CDR3 sequence (DNA): TGTGCCAGCAGCGTAGTAAGCAGAGTCACAGATACGCAGTATTTT.